Following are 9 T cell receptor beta chains from one sample sequenced in a study of blood T cell repertoires in COVID-19. Produced via immunoSEQ multiplex PCR; TCRdb's table is partial and in-frame only. This sample has tens of thousands of clones, with about 86% found just once. The sequenced material came from peripheral blood. The source of these receptors is a woman of 80 years or more with active or convalescent COVID-19.

The rearrangement links TRBV18 to TRBJ2-1; D possibly corresponds to TRBD2 (6 bases). V shed 6 bases and J shed 8 bases, with 23 bases lying between them. Germline V gene lookup returns CDR1 KGHSH and CDR2 LQKENI. CDR3 length equals 16 residues. CDR3 DNA: TGTGCCAGCTCGCACCGACCGGGACTTAAGGGGCATGAGCAGTTCTTC. Its translation: CASSHRPGLKGHEQFF.

The CDR3 nucleotides are TGTGCCAGCAGCCTGGACAGTGTTAATGAAAAACTGTTTTTT. Amino acid sequence: CASSLDSVNEKLFF. V gene TRBV28 combines with J gene TRBJ1-4; D may be TRBD1 (6 bases). Germline V lookup: CDR1 MDHEN, CDR2 SYDVKM. Trimming took off 6 bases at V and 4 bases at J, with 12 bases between the two ends. The CDR3 is 14 residues long.

The rearrangement joins TRBV7-3 to TRBJ1-2, with TRBD1 as a possible D gene (5 bases). The CDR3 totals 14 residues. Trimming took off 8 bases at V and 5 bases at J, with 18 bases between the two ends. Germline V gene data show CDR1 as SGHTA and CDR2 as FQGTGA. This CDR3 reads CASGVAGPPYGYTF. CDR3 DNA: TGTGCCAGCGGGGTAGCAGGGCCCCCGTATGGCTACACCTTC.

This rearrangement joins TRBV10-3 to TRBJ1-5, with 8 bases lining up with TRBD1. The CDR3 covers 14 residues. The germline gives CDR1 ENHRY, CDR2 SYGVKD. V trimming: 5 bases; J trimming: 6 bases; junction bases outside the gene matches: 6. The chain's CDR3 is CAISQDRESQPQHF. Written as DNA, the CDR3 is TGTGCCATCAGTCAGGACAGGGAAAGTCAGCCCCAGCATTTT.

As DNA, the CDR3 is TGCGCCAGCAGCCAAAACTCCTTCAGGGACGAGCAGTACTTC. Translated: CASSQNSFRDEQYF. The chain has TRBV4-3 and TRBJ2-7, with a tentative D call TRBD1 (5 bases). The germline V gene has CDR1 LGHNA and CDR2 YSLEER. The CDR3 has 14 amino acids. Deletions cut 2 bases from V and 5 bases from J, with 13 bases between.

The J gene is TRBJ2-3, the V gene TRBV14; D remains ambiguous. CDR3 length equals 15 residues. Germline CDR1 is SGHDN and CDR2 is FVKESK. V lost 2 bases to trimming and J lost 2 bases, with 11 bases between them. The CDR3 sequence: CASSQLVGHTDTQYF. The CDR3 DNA reads as TGTGCCAGCAGCCAACTCGTTGGGCACACAGATACGCAGTATTTT.

This sequence joins TRBV5-1 and TRBJ1-4; D is perhaps TRBD1 (5 bases). CDR3 size: 14 residues. Germline assignment: CDR1 SGHRS and CDR2 YFSETQ. V lost 3 bases and J 4 bases, leaving 10 bases between the germline ends. CDR3 protein: CASSYRQHNEKLFF. CDR3 nucleotide sequence: TGCGCCAGCAGCTATCGACAGCATAATGAAAAACTGTTTTTT.

The genes are TRBV5-1 and TRBJ2-2, with D tentatively TRBD2 (6 bases). The length of the CDR3 is 13 residues. From germline, CDR1 is SGHRS and CDR2 YFSETQ. Trimming removed 2 bases at V and 8 bases at J, with 10 bases between. This CDR3 is CASSFGGEGELFF. CDR3 coding DNA: TGCGCCAGCAGCTTTGGAGGGGAAGGGGAGCTGTTTTTT.

The CDR3 reads CASSPLNLAGPYNEQFF. The DNA for the CDR3 is TGTGCCAGCAGCCCCCTAAATCTAGCGGGACCCTACAATGAGCAGTTCTTC. The chain links TRBV13 to TRBJ2-1; the match to TRBD2 covers 9 bases. V lost 5 bases, J lost 2 bases, and 10 bases stayed unmatched. The length of the CDR3 is 17 residues. From germline, CDR1 is PRHDT and CDR2 FYEKMQ (reference sequence).